Presented here are 30 T cell receptor beta chains from one specimen sequenced in a study of cytomegalovirus exposure and HLA in healthy donors. Clones were read by immunoSEQ multiplex PCR, and TCRdb kept only the in-frame ones, dropping some. The profile covers a few hundred thousand clones, with just over 85% appearing a single time and more than 0.8% taken by the ten largest. Sequencing was carried out using PBMCs. These receptors were obtained from a young woman in good health and CMV-seronegative.

The chain couples TRBV5-1 to TRBJ1-2, with 9 bases identical to TRBD1. The length of the CDR3 is 13 residues. The germline V gene has CDR1 SGHRS and CDR2 YFSETQ. The J segment lost 10 bases and the V segment lost 0 bases, leaving 4 bases of the junction unmatched. Here the CDR3 DNA reads TGCGCCAGCAGCTTGGACAGGGGGCGCGACTACACCTTC. This translates into CASSLDRGRDYTF.

The J gene is TRBJ1-4, the V gene TRBV5-1, with 10 nucleotides matching TRBD1. The CDR3 runs to 16 residues. The V and J ends lost 4 bases and 3 bases, in that order; junction bases with no gene match: 6. The germline V gene has CDR1 SGHRS and CDR2 YFSETQ. The CDR3 here is CASSVSGQGANEKLFF. Here the CDR3 DNA reads TGCGCCAGCAGCGTGTCCGGACAGGGGGCTAATGAAAAACTGTTTTTT.

The J gene is TRBJ2-7, the V gene TRBV27; a weak D match, TRBD2 (7 bases). Germline CDR1 and CDR2: MNHEY and SMNVEV (reference sequence). V lost 6 bases and J lost 2, with 14 bases in between. This CDR3 has 14 amino acids. The CDR3 is CASSRREGAYEQYF. CDR3 sequence (DNA): TGTGCCAGCAGCCGGAGGGAGGGGGCCTACGAGCAGTACTTC.

The chain has TRBV10-3 and TRBJ1-2, with D tentatively TRBD1 (6 bases). The CDR3 extends over 13 amino acids. CDR1 and CDR2 from the germline V gene are ENHRY and SYGVKD. The V gene lost 6 bases and the J gene lost 3 bases, with 11 bases spanning the gap. CDR3 in amino acids: CAIRLQGDYGYTF. The CDR3 DNA reads as TGTGCCATCAGACTACAGGGAGACTATGGCTACACCTTC.

The chain is built from TRBV19 and TRBJ1-5; 10 positions match TRBD1. Germline CDR1 reads LNHDA; CDR2 reads SQIVND (reference sequence). The CDR3 length is 16 residues. Losses at the gene ends were 7 bases for V and 4 bases for J; bases not matched to a gene: 10. The CDR3 loop reads CASTTRTGGLNQPQHF. In DNA, the CDR3 is TGTGCCAGTACTACTCGGACAGGGGGACTTAATCAGCCCCAGCATTTT.

CDR3 in amino acids: CASRREIRNNEQFF. In nucleotides, the CDR3 is TGCGCCAGCAGGAGGGAAATACGAAACAATGAGCAGTTCTTC. The V call is TRBV4-1, the J call TRBJ2-1; possible D gene TRBD2, 5 bases. Trimming left V 6 bases short and J 5 bases short, with 14 bases between. Germline V lookup: CDR1 MGHRA, CDR2 YSYEKL. The CDR3 covers 14 residues.

This clone came up a few times. The chain has TRBV27 and TRBJ1-5; D gene ambiguous. The V gene's germline CDR1 is MNHEY and CDR2 SMNVEV (reference sequence). The CDR3 is 13 residues long. Deletions cut 5 bases from V and 0 bases from J, with 5 bases between. CDR3 DNA: TGTGCCAGCAGTCCCCATAGCAATCAGCCCCAGCATTTT. Protein: CASSPHSNQPQHF.

This sequence joins TRBV10-2 and TRBJ2-7; 8 nucleotides line up with TRBD1. Trimming cost V 6 bases and J 6 bases; bases outside gene matches: 13. Germline-derived CDR1 and CDR2 are WSHSY and SAAADI. This CDR3 has 15 residues. DNA for the CDR3: TGCGCCAGCAGGGGAGTTATACAGGGGGTGCGCGAGCAGTACTTC. It codes for CASRGVIQGVREQYF.

Only a few counts were recorded for this clone. This chain uses TRBV7-8 with TRBJ1-2, with no clear D. Germline values: CDR1 SGHVS, CDR2 FQNEAQ. The CDR3 is made up of 12 amino acids. The V end was cut by 8 bases, the J end by 4 bases, with 11 bases between. The CDR3 region has the DNA TGTGCCAGCGGAGGTTCGGGCTATGGCTACACCTTC. Amino acids: CASGGSGYGYTF.

The chain combines TRBV5-1 with TRBJ1-2, with 7 bases aligning to TRBD1. The length of the CDR3 is 14 residues. The germline V gene encodes CDR1 SGHRS and CDR2 YFSETQ. Trimming cost V 4 bases and J 5 bases; bases outside gene matches: 8. The CDR3 sequence is CASSLAGQEYGYTF. CDR3 DNA sequence: TGCGCCAGCAGCCTAGCCGGACAGGAATATGGCTACACCTTC.

The chain couples TRBV7-2 to TRBJ1-2; 7 nucleotides agree with TRBD1. V shed 4 bases and J 4 bases; nucleotides not matched to a gene: 0. Germline CDR1 is SGHTA and CDR2 is FQGNSA. The CDR3 spans 12 residues. This chain's CDR3 is CASSWDSYGYTF. DNA for the CDR3: TGTGCCAGCAGCTGGGACAGCTATGGCTACACCTTC.

The chain carries TRBV5-6 and TRBJ1-1, with 7 bases fitting TRBD1. The CDR3 runs 17 residues. The germline V gene has CDR1 SGHDT and CDR2 YYEEEE. V lost 4 bases, J lost 6 bases, and 18 bases stayed unmatched. The CDR3: CASSLQTYRGGYAEAFF. The CDR3 DNA is TGTGCCAGCAGCCTTCAGACATACAGGGGAGGTTACGCTGAAGCTTTCTTT.

The chain combines TRBV5-1 with TRBJ1-1, with 8 bases lining up with TRBD1. CDR3 length: 14 amino acids. J lost 5 bases, V lost 4 bases, and 7 bases had no gene match. Germline CDR1 reads SGHRS; CDR2 reads YFSETQ. This CDR3 is CASSSGTGSTEAFF. For the CDR3, the DNA is TGCGCCAGCAGCAGTGGGACAGGCAGTACTGAAGCTTTCTTT.

The chain joins TRBV7-7 to TRBJ2-5, with D tentatively TRBD2 (5 bases). Looked up from germline, CDR1 is SSHAT and CDR2 is FNYEAQ (reference sequence). CDR3 length equals 15 residues. V was cut by 2 bases and J by 0 bases, with 10 bases left in between. CDR3 protein: CASSLNSGYQETQYF. DNA of the CDR3: TGTGCCAGCAGCTTAAACAGCGGCTACCAAGAGACCCAGTACTTC.

The rearrangement joins TRBV13 to TRBJ2-7; 7 nucleotides align to TRBD1. The V segment lost 1 base and the J segment 5 bases; nucleotides outside the gene matches: 5. The CDR3 contains 14 residues. In germline, CDR1 is PRHDT, CDR2 FYEKMQ (reference sequence). As DNA, the CDR3 is TGTGCCAGCAGCTTAGAGGCAGGGGGAGACGAGCAGTACTTC. Protein product: CASSLEAGGDEQYF.

The V gene is TRBV19, the J gene TRBJ2-5; D perhaps matches TRBD1 (6 bases). This CDR3 contains 14 residues. From germline, CDR1 is LNHDA and CDR2 SQIVND (reference sequence). V was trimmed by 10 bases and J by 4 bases, leaving 19 bases between them. The CDR3 DNA reads TGTGCCACCAACCAAAAGGGGGAGAGAGAGACCCAGTACTTC. It is translated as CATNQKGERETQYF.

The chain employs TRBV6-1 and TRBJ2-2; D perhaps matches TRBD1 (6 bases). The V and J ends lost 5 bases and 5 bases respectively, with 12 bases between them. The CDR3 covers 14 residues. Germline CDR1 is MNHNS and CDR2 is SASEGT. The CDR3 DNA reads TGTGCCAGCAGTCGACAGGCGAGTACCGGGGAGCTGTTTTTT. Protein sequence: CASSRQASTGELFF.

The chain links TRBV7-6 to TRBJ1-5; 7 nucleotides align to TRBD1. CDR1 is SGHVS and CDR2 is FNYEAQ in the germline V gene. The CDR3 consists of 14 residues. Germline trimming cut 2 bases from V and 5 bases from J; bases unmatched to any gene: 3. The CDR3 DNA reads TGTGCCAGCAGCTTACGACAGGGTGATCAGCCCCAGCATTTT. Translating gives CASSLRQGDQPQHF.

The chain employs TRBV10-2 and TRBJ2-1; 7 nucleotides line up with TRBD2. The CDR3 spans 15 residues. Trimming cost V 4 bases and J 1 base; bases outside gene matches: 4. From germline, CDR1 is WSHSY and CDR2 SAAADI. The CDR3 loop reads CASSGTSYSYNEQFF. The CDR3 DNA sequence: TGCGCCAGCAGTGGGACTAGTTATTCCTACAATGAGCAGTTCTTC.

The rearrangement joins TRBV10-3 to TRBJ2-7, with D tentatively TRBD2 (6 bases). This CDR3 is 16 amino acids long. The germline V gene encodes CDR1 ENHRY and CDR2 SYGVKD. Trimming took 6 bases from V and 4 from J, leaving 22 bases between them. DNA of the CDR3: TGTGCCATCAGGTCAGAGGGACTTCCCATCCTATACGAGCAGTACTTC. Translating it yields CAIRSEGLPILYEQYF.

J is TRBJ2-2 and V is TRBV12-5, with TRBD1 matching 7 bases. J gave up 3 bases and V 0 bases, and 13 bases lay outside the gene matches. The germline CDR1 and CDR2 sequences are LGHNT and FRNRAP. The length of the CDR3 is 19 residues. CDR3 sequence (DNA): TGTGCTAGTGGTTTGGTACGAAAGGAAGGGGGCGGTCACACCGGGGAGCTGTTTTTT. This codes for CASGLVRKEGGGHTGELFF.

The chain carries TRBV6-1 and TRBJ1-4; D ambiguous. Germline CDR1 MNHNS, CDR2 SASEGT. V was pared by 7 bases and J by 0 bases, with 12 bases between. The CDR3 consists of 15 residues. The DNA of the CDR3 is TGTGCCAGCACCTCTCCCAGGTCAACTAATGAAAAACTGTTTTTT. This encodes CASTSPRSTNEKLFF.

J is TRBJ1-5 and V is TRBV28, with 10 bases identical to TRBD1. Per germline, CDR1 MDHEN and CDR2 SYDVKM. There are 13 residues in the CDR3. V lost 6 bases and J lost 6; bases outside the gene matches: 2. As DNA, the CDR3 is TGTGCCAGCAGCTGGGACAGGGGTCAGCCCCAGCATTTT. Its protein is CASSWDRGQPQHF.

This chain connects TRBV19 to TRBJ2-7; TRBD2 matches at 7 bases. After removal of 6 bases from V and 4 bases from J, the junction contained 12 bases not matched to a gene. The CDR3 has 15 amino acids. Per germline, CDR1 LNHDA and CDR2 SQIVND (reference sequence). This chain's CDR3 is CASSQGLGGGYEQYF. The CDR3 coding sequence is TGTGCCAGTAGCCAAGGACTAGGAGGTGGGTACGAGCAGTACTTC.

This clone was seen a handful of times. The CDR3: CASSWTASYSNQPQHF. CDR3 nucleotide sequence: TGTGCCAGCAGTTGGACAGCTAGCTATAGCAATCAGCCCCAGCATTTT. The chain employs TRBV6-5 and TRBJ1-5; D is perhaps TRBD1 (6 bases). The germline CDR1 and CDR2 sequences are MNHEY and SVGAGI. Trimming removed 4 bases from V and 0 bases from J, with 13 bases in between. The CDR3 totals 16 residues.

This chain links TRBV7-2 with TRBJ2-7; D is undetermined. The germline CDR1 and CDR2 sequences are SGHTA and FQGNSA. The CDR3 contains 13 residues. Trimming cost V 1 base and J 6 bases, with 10 bases left between them. CDR3 loop: CASSLVADSEQYF. The DNA of the CDR3 is TGTGCCAGCAGCTTAGTAGCCGATTCCGAGCAGTACTTC.

The chain combines TRBV14 with TRBJ1-2; 8 bases fit TRBD1. This CDR3 region has 17 residues. V was pared by 0 bases and J by 8 bases, with 14 bases of the junction left unmatched. The germline gives CDR1 SGHDN, CDR2 FVKESK. The CDR3: CASSQEFSFWTGHGYTF. The CDR3, as DNA: TGTGCCAGCAGCCAAGAGTTTTCCTTTTGGACAGGGCACGGCTACACCTTC. Filled out from reference TRBV14 and TRBJ1-2, the complete variable domain reads EAGVTQFPSHSVIEKGQTVTLRCDPISGHDNLYWYRRVMGKEIKFLLHFVKESKQDESGMPNNRFLAERTGGTYSTLKVQPAELEDSGVYFCASSQEFSFWTGHGYTFGSGTRLTVV.

The chain employs TRBV28 and TRBJ1-5; D unresolved. CDR1 is MDHEN and CDR2 is SYDVKM in the germline V gene. The CDR3 is 12 residues long. V gave up 11 bases and J gave up 7 bases, with 15 bases separating them. The CDR3, as DNA: TGTGCCCGAGGATGGCGCGCACAGCCCCAGCATTTT. Translating gives CARGWRAQPQHF.

The J gene is TRBJ1-2, the V gene TRBV6-5; possible D gene TRBD1, 6 bases. V gave up 5 bases and J gave up 14 bases, with 27 bases separating them. CDR1 is MNHEY and CDR2 is SVGAGI in the germline V gene. CDR3 length equals 15 residues. The CDR3 DNA sequence: TGTGCCAGCAGTCCCAGAGTCTATTTCTTCGAGGGGGTGACCTTC. Amino acid sequence: CASSPRVYFFEGVTF.

V and J are TRBV14 and TRBJ2-7; D might be TRBD1 (5 bases). Germline CDR1 and CDR2: SGHDN and FVKESK. The ends were cut back, 8 bases at V and 0 bases at J, with 11 bases in the middle. The CDR3 loop spans 13 amino acids. CDR3 sequence (DNA): TGTGCCAGCGTGCCAGGGAACTCCTACGAGCAGTACTTC. Translation gives CASVPGNSYEQYF.